This T cell receptor beta chain derives from a study of OX40 agonist ivuxolimab in advanced cancers. General study results and limits: At doses 0.1 to 3.0 mg/kg, CD4+ and CD8+ clones expanded.

This clone was seen a handful of times. What it recognizes is unknown. Produced via immunoSEQ multiplex PCR; TCRdb's table is partial and in-frame only. The data hold more than 60,000 clones, with about 85% observed a single time. The V gene lost 3 bases and the J gene lost 1 base, with 14 bases spanning the gap. There are 16 residues in the CDR3. Germline lookup yields CDR1 MGHRA and CDR2 YSYEKL. The rearrangement uses TRBV4-1 and TRBJ2-3; tentatively, D is TRBD1 (6 bases). Sequenced material: CD4+ or CD8+ T cells sorted from blood, taken in a trial of the OX40 agonist ivuxolimab. The sequence was obtained from an adult with an advanced solid tumor such as melanoma, head and neck, liver or kidney cancer. The CDR3 reads CASSQTQGSGTDTQYF. For the CDR3, the DNA is TGCGCCAGCAGCCAGACACAGGGCTCGGGCACAGATACGCAGTATTTT.